Listed here is a single T cell receptor beta chain. This clonotype appeared a few times. Its antigen remains unidentified. At one of its ends the junction is not consistent with the germline gene, which may arise from a read error. The sample originates from a study of early T cells in non-severe SARS-CoV-2 infection (dated by TCRdb to the early 2020s). General notes on the study: Because TCR sequencing relied on bulk RNA taken from unsorted whole blood, pairing of alpha and beta chains was not possible. On the study overall, not on this receptor specifically: VDJdb matching was skewed toward anti-spike CD8 responses and likely underestimated virus-specific expansions by missing private and CD4 specificities.

Library preparation employed 5' RACE. The run used a NextSeq 500. To correct for sequencing error and PCR bias, the TCR library protocol tagged individual cDNA molecules with unique molecular identifiers. Both TCR alpha and beta chains were sequenced, and tight co-correlation was observed between alpha and beta sequence abundances in each sample. The paper's data handling went like this. Decombinator V4 was used to perform V gene, J gene and CDR3 annotation of TCR sequences. Expanded TCRs were defined as changing significantly between any two time points under a Poisson model with p below 0.0001. TCR abundances were normalised to the total number of TCRs sequenced in each sample and reported as counts per million. MAIT TCRs were defined by TRAV1-2 paired with TRAJ12, TRAJ20 or TRAJ33, and iNKT TCRs by TRAV10 paired with TRAJ18. VDJdb, accessed 1 November 2021, was searched for CMV, EBV and SARS-CoV-2 annotated TCRs, excluding TCRs annotated for multiple antigens. The public sequencing data were trimmed at Q25 with fastp and processed into clonotypes with MiXCR by TCRdb, which kept only in-frame beta chains. When rows share a CDR3 protein, they turn into one entry using the most common DNA and genes. The V and J calls and clone size are TCRdb's, not the authors'. The sample table records approximately 70,000 distinct CDR3 sequences; approximately 12% of these occur just once. The top ten clones comprise around 6.7% of the sample.

Spanning cysteine to phenylalanine, the CDR3 consists of 12 amino acids. This entry keeps only the CDR3 DNA: 36 bases, framed from base 1. The germline V gene sets CDR1 to SGHDT and CDR2 to YYEEEE. Set within a cohort of healthcare workers in London, UK, this nested case-control study involved weekly PCR testing of nasopharyngeal swabs along with blood sampling. Healthcare workers were recruited between 23 and 31 March 2020, during the week of the UK lockdown, and were followed weekly for up to about 15 weeks. The sample consisted of whole blood. The receptor comes from an adult who was a healthcare worker with PCR-confirmed SARS-CoV-2 infection or an uninfected control (not recorded which). Recombination joined TRBV5-6 with TRBJ2-1; TRBD1 could be the D gene, as 5 bases match. The CDR3 reads as follows: CASSLRQGPEQF. The DNA sequence reads TGTGCCAGCAGCTTGAGGCAGGGCCCCGAACAATTC.